Below are 28 T cell receptor beta chains sequenced from a single sample in a study of Ad26.COV2.S vaccination and SARS-CoV-2 variants. The protocol was immunoSEQ multiplex PCR, while the TCRdb copy is restricted to in-frame clones and leaves out a portion. The sample records 450,000 to 550,000 clones, about 88% being singletons. Noted treatment: roughly 19 received Ad26.COV2.S at low or high dose, single or two shots; roughly five received placebo; per-sample allocation not given. Specimens were obtained on day 63 following the first vaccine or placebo injection. Here the sequenced sample was peripheral blood, taken in a trial of Ad26.COV2.S vaccine versus placebo. These receptors originate from a person between 18 and 65 years old who received the Ad26.COV2.S COVID-19 vaccine or a placebo.

The V gene is TRBV2, the J gene TRBJ2-2; no firm D call. There are 15 residues in the CDR3. From germline, CDR1 is SNHLY and CDR2 FYNNEI. Between the trimmed V and J ends, which lost 4 bases and 3 bases, there was a span of 12 bases. The CDR3 sequence: CASSVLHRDTGELFF. CDR3 DNA: TGTGCCAGCAGTGTACTGCACCGGGACACCGGGGAGCTGTTTTTT.

The chain couples TRBV18 to TRBJ2-1; TRBD2 agrees at 7 bases. V gave up 2 bases and J gave up 2 bases; unmatched junction bases: 3. The CDR3 has 15 amino acids. CDR1 and CDR2 from the germline V gene are KGHSH and LQKENI. CDR3 bases: TGTGCCAGCTCACCAGGAGCGGGACCCTACAATGAGCAGTTCTTC. Its protein product is CASSPGAGPYNEQFF.

The V call is TRBV6-6, the J call TRBJ2-5; D not certain. V was trimmed by 5 bases and J by 5 bases, leaving 18 bases between them. The germline CDR1 and CDR2 sequences are MNHNY and SVGAGI (reference sequence). The CDR3 sequence is 15 residues long. CDR3 bases: TGTGCCAGCAGTCACCAACTACGGACCGCGGAGACCCAGTACTTC. Amino acids: CASSHQLRTAETQYF.

This sequence joins TRBV28 and TRBJ1-1, with D possibly TRBD1 on 6 matching bases. Germline loops: CDR1 MDHEN, CDR2 SYDVKM. CDR3 length equals 15 residues. V was cut by 5 bases and J by 0 bases, with 13 bases left in between. Here the CDR3 DNA reads TGTGCCAGCAGTCCGACCCACAGGGTGAACACTGAAGCTTTCTTT. Translating gives CASSPTHRVNTEAFF.

The V call is TRBV7-6, the J call TRBJ2-1; 10 bases map to TRBD2. In germline, CDR1 is SGHVS, CDR2 FNYEAQ. V lost 3 bases and J lost 2; bases outside the gene matches: 1. CDR3 length: 15 residues. CDR3 region: CASSLGTSAYNEQFF. CDR3 sequence (DNA): TGTGCCAGCAGCTTGGGGACTAGCGCCTACAATGAGCAGTTCTTC.

The chain employs TRBV7-2 and TRBJ1-4, with D possibly matching TRBD1 (6 bases). Germline loops: CDR1 SGHTA, CDR2 FQGNSA. Trimming left V 5 bases short and J 8 bases short, with 9 bases between. CDR3 length equals 12 residues. The CDR3 DNA is TGTGCCAGCAGCCTACAGGGAGAAAAACTGTTTTTT. Its translation is CASSLQGEKLFF.

The J gene is TRBJ2-5, the V gene TRBV6-1; TRBD1 agrees at 9 bases. This CDR3 has 17 amino acids. Trimming at V came to 0 bases and at J to 1 base, leaving 6 bases not matched to a gene. CDR1 and CDR2 from the germline V gene are MNHNS and SASEGT. CDR3 nucleotides: TGTGCCAGCAGTGAAGCGTGGGGACAGGGAGTCCAAGAGACCCAGTACTTC. Its translation is CASSEAWGQGVQETQYF.

This chain joins TRBV9 and TRBJ2-7; 9 positions match TRBD1. This CDR3 has 13 amino acids. The V and J ends lost 4 bases and 6 bases, in that order; junction bases with no gene match: 5. Germline V gene lookup returns CDR1 SGDLS and CDR2 YYNGEE. CDR3 sequence: CASSTLDRGEQYF. CDR3 DNA: TGTGCCAGCAGCACACTGGACAGGGGCGAGCAGTACTTC.

The rearrangement joins TRBV6-5 to TRBJ2-7; 7 nucleotides agree with TRBD2. This CDR3 is built from 13 residues. Trimming at V came to 8 bases and at J to 2 bases, leaving 6 bases not matched to a gene. Germline V gene data show CDR1 as MNHEY and CDR2 as SVGAGI. CDR3 protein: CASREAAAYEQYF. Here the CDR3 DNA reads TGTGCCAGCCGGGAGGCAGCTGCCTACGAGCAGTACTTC.

Here the CDR3 reads CASSADRRKGYTF. CDR3 in DNA: TGTGCCAGCAGTGCAGATCGAAGGAAAGGCTACACCTTC. The chain links TRBV6-6 to TRBJ1-2, with D unresolved. The V and J ends lost 5 bases and 8 bases respectively, with 15 bases between them. Germline CDR1 and CDR2: MNHNY and SVGAGI (reference sequence). CDR3 length equals 13 residues.

The genes are TRBV5-1 and TRBJ2-2; TRBD1 agrees at 8 bases. This CDR3 is 14 amino acids long. J lost 6 bases, V lost 1 base, and 2 bases had no gene match. Germline V lookup: CDR1 SGHRS, CDR2 YFSETQ. DNA of the CDR3: TGCGCCAGCAGCTTGCCAGGGGGCCCCGGGGAGCTGTTTTTT. Protein: CASSLPGGPGELFF. Combining the CDR3 with reference TRBV5-1 and TRBJ2-2 gives the whole variable domain KAGVTQTPRYLIKTRGQQVTLSCSPISGHRSVSWYQQTPGQGLQFLFEYFSETQRNKGNFPGRFSGRQFSNSRSEMNVSTLELGDSALYLCASSLPGGPGELFFGEGSRLTVL.

This clone is a singleton in its sample. The genes are TRBV3-1 (or the pseudogene TRBV3-2) and TRBJ1-2; no definite D call. With 4 bases removed from V and 4 bases from J, the gap between germline ends came to 7 bases. This CDR3 spans 12 amino acids. The germline V gene has CDR1 LGHDT and CDR2 YNNKEL (reference sequence). The CDR3: CASSPDSYGYTF. The CDR3 bases are TGTGCCAGCAGCCCAGACTCCTATGGCTACACCTTC.

The genes are TRBV7-2 and TRBJ1-1; 9 bases align to TRBD1. CDR3 length: 14 amino acids. The germline V gene has CDR1 SGHTA and CDR2 FQGNSA. V was pared by 5 bases and J by 11 bases, with 12 bases of the junction left unmatched. CDR3 in amino acids: CASSPDRDRVEAFF. CDR3 nucleotides: TGTGCCAGCAGCCCCGACCGGGACAGGGTGGAGGCTTTCTTT. The whole variable domain, filled in from reference TRBV7-2 and TRBJ1-1, reads GAGVSQSPSNKVTEKGKDVELRCDPISGHTALYWYRQSLGQGLEFLIYFQGNSAPDKSGLPSDRFSAERTGGSVSTLTIQRTQQEDSAVYLCASSPDRDRVEAFFGQGTRLTVV.

This clone has just a few counts. This chain joins TRBV4-1 and TRBJ2-1; 8 positions match TRBD2. The CDR3 is 16 residues long. The ends lost 4 bases at V and 11 bases at J; junction bases unmatched: 16. Germline V gives CDR1 MGHRA, CDR2 YSYEKL. CDR3 region: CASSPTTGTRSSQQFF. The CDR3 DNA reads TGCGCCAGCAGCCCAACTACCGGGACTAGATCTTCCCAGCAGTTCTTC.

V is TRBV15 and J is TRBJ1-1, with D unresolved. From germline, CDR1 is LNHNV and CDR2 YYDKDF (reference sequence). The CDR3 contains 15 residues. V was shortened by 1 base and J by 1 base, with 10 bases between the two germline ends. The CDR3 DNA sequence: TGTGCCACCAGCAGAGGCATCAGAGAGAACACTGAAGCTTTCTTT. Residues: CATSRGIRENTEAFF.

This chain uses TRBV10-3 with TRBJ2-7; 8 bases fit TRBD1. V shed 1 base, J shed 3 bases, and the junction held 8 bases outside the gene matches. The CDR3 is 16 amino acids. Germline CDR1 ENHRY, CDR2 SYGVKD. In DNA, the CDR3 is TGTGCCATCAGTGAGTTTTTCGACAGGGGCTTCTACGAGCAGTACGTC. It yields the protein CAISEFFDRGFYEQYV.

J is TRBJ2-3 and V is TRBV20-1; D ambiguous. Germline lookup yields CDR1 DFQATT and CDR2 SNEGSKA (reference sequence). This CDR3 has 13 amino acids. V was trimmed by 3 bases and J by 6 bases, leaving 13 bases between them. The CDR3 DNA is TGCAGTGCTAGTCAGTCGTGGCTGGATACGCAGTATTTT. This sequence encodes CSASQSWLDTQYF.

The chain links TRBV5-1 to TRBJ2-7; a weak D match, TRBD1 (6 bases). Trimming took off 2 bases at V and 5 bases at J, with 14 bases between the two ends. Germline V gives CDR1 SGHRS, CDR2 YFSETQ. The CDR3 consists of 14 residues. The chain's CDR3 is CASSLVGGPNEQYF. For the CDR3, the DNA is TGCGCCAGCAGCTTAGTAGGGGGACCTAACGAGCAGTACTTC.

The chain is built from TRBV28 and TRBJ1-6, with 10 nucleotides matching TRBD1. This CDR3 comprises 18 residues. Germline CDR1 is MDHEN and CDR2 is SYDVKM. The V and J ends lost 1 base and 9 bases, in that order; junction bases with no gene match: 12. The CDR3 loop is CASSLLAVWGQGRSPLHF. CDR3 nucleotide sequence: TGTGCCAGCAGTTTATTGGCGGTATGGGGACAGGGGCGTTCACCCCTCCACTTT.

V gene TRBV4-2 combines with J gene TRBJ1-3; a weak D match, TRBD1 (6 bases). Germline CDR1 reads LGHNA; CDR2 reads YNFKEQ. The CDR3 is 14 amino acids. V lost 4 bases and J lost 4, with 11 bases in between. CDR3 DNA: TGTGCCAGCAGCCCCATGGGGGCCGGAAACACCATATATTTT. This encodes CASSPMGAGNTIYF.

V gene TRBV30 combines with J gene TRBJ1-6; 7 nucleotides agree with TRBD1. V lost 0 bases to trimming and J lost 5 bases; unmatched junction nucleotides: 10. This CDR3 has 17 residues. CDR1 GTSNPN and CDR2 SVGIG come from the germline V gene (reference sequence). The CDR3 here is CAWSVLVTQGDNSPLHF. The CDR3, as DNA: TGTGCCTGGAGTGTACTCGTTACCCAGGGGGATAATTCACCCCTCCACTTT. The complete variable domain, with remaining parts taken from reference TRBV30 and TRBJ1-6, reads SQTIHQWPATLVQPVGSPLSLECTVEGTSNPNLYWYRQAAGRGLQLLFYSVGIGQISSEVPQNLSASRPQDRQFILSSKKLLLSDSGFYLCAWSVLVTQGDNSPLHFGNGTRLTVT.

The gene calls are TRBV19 and TRBJ1-6; weak D call: TRBD1 (5 bases). The CDR3 is 17 residues long. V was trimmed by 7 bases and J by 7 bases, leaving 23 bases between them. Looked up from germline, CDR1 is LNHDA and CDR2 is SQIVND (reference sequence). The CDR3 DNA reads TGTGCCAGTATAGCAAGAAGTTTGTCATGGGGCAATTCACCCCTCCACTTT. Its translation: CASIARSLSWGNSPLHF.

The rearrangement uses TRBV24-1 and TRBJ2-3; D not resolved. V lost 4 bases and J lost 2, with 12 bases in between. Germline V gene lookup returns CDR1 KGHDR and CDR2 SFDVKD. This CDR3 spans 15 amino acids. The DNA of the CDR3 is TGTGCCACCAGTGACCCCCTGGTAGCCACAGATACGCAGTATTTT. Translation: CATSDPLVATDTQYF.

This rearrangement joins TRBV12-3 or TRBV12-4 to TRBJ1-2; D is unclear. The CDR3 is 11 residues long. V gave up 3 bases and J gave up 8 bases, with 7 bases separating them. DNA for the CDR3: TGTGCCAGCAGTTTGTACAGAGGCTACACCTTC. The encoded protein is CASSLYRGYTF.

The chain uses TRBV9 and TRBJ1-6; TRBD1 might be the D (5 bases). The V gene's germline CDR1 is SGDLS and CDR2 YYNGEE. The CDR3 is 15 residues long. V was pared by 4 bases and J by 5 bases, with 13 bases between. The CDR3, as DNA: TGTGCCAGCAGCCAAGACTCGGACAATAATTCACCCCTCCACTTT. Protein sequence: CASSQDSDNNSPLHF.

A word on this clone: This same CDR3 is encoded by further DNA sequences in the sample. The gene calls are TRBV3-1 (or the pseudogene TRBV3-2) and TRBJ1-4; D is uncertain. The germline V gene has CDR1 LGHDT and CDR2 YNNKEL (reference sequence). The CDR3 runs to 14 residues. V was shortened by 0 bases and J by 2 bases, with 4 bases between the two germline ends. CDR3: CASSQDVTNEKLFF. DNA of the CDR3: TGTGCCAGCAGCCAAGATGTGACTAATGAAAAACTGTTTTTT.

V usage is TRBV9 and J usage is TRBJ2-2; either TRBD1 or TRBD2 may supply D (5 bases each). The CDR3 runs to 13 residues. V was pared by 3 bases and J by 4 bases, with 7 bases between. The germline V gene encodes CDR1 SGDLS and CDR2 YYNGEE. CDR3 residues: CASSGGVTGELFF. Here the CDR3 DNA reads TGTGCCAGCAGCGGAGGGGTCACCGGGGAGCTGTTTTTT.

J is TRBJ1-2 and V is TRBV7-2; 8 bases line up with TRBD1. Germline loops: CDR1 SGHTA, CDR2 FQGNSA. Unmatched junction bases numbered 9, after V lost 1 base and J lost 8 bases. This CDR3 spans 15 amino acids. CDR3 sequence reads: CASSLGSGGAWGYTF. CDR3 in DNA: TGTGCCAGCAGCTTAGGCTCAGGGGGCGCGTGGGGCTACACCTTC.